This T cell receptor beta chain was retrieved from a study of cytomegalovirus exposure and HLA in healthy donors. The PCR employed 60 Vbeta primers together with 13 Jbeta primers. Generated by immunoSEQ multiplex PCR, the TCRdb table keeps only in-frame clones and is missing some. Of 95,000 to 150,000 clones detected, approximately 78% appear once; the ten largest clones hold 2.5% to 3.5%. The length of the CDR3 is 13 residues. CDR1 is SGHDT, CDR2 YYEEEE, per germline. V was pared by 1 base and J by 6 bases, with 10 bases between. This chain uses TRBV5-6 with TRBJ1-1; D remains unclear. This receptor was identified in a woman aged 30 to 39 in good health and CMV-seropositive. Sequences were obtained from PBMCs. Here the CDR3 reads CASSLSAGPEAFF. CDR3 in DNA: TGTGCCAGCAGCTTGTCTGCGGGTCCTGAAGCTTTCTTT.